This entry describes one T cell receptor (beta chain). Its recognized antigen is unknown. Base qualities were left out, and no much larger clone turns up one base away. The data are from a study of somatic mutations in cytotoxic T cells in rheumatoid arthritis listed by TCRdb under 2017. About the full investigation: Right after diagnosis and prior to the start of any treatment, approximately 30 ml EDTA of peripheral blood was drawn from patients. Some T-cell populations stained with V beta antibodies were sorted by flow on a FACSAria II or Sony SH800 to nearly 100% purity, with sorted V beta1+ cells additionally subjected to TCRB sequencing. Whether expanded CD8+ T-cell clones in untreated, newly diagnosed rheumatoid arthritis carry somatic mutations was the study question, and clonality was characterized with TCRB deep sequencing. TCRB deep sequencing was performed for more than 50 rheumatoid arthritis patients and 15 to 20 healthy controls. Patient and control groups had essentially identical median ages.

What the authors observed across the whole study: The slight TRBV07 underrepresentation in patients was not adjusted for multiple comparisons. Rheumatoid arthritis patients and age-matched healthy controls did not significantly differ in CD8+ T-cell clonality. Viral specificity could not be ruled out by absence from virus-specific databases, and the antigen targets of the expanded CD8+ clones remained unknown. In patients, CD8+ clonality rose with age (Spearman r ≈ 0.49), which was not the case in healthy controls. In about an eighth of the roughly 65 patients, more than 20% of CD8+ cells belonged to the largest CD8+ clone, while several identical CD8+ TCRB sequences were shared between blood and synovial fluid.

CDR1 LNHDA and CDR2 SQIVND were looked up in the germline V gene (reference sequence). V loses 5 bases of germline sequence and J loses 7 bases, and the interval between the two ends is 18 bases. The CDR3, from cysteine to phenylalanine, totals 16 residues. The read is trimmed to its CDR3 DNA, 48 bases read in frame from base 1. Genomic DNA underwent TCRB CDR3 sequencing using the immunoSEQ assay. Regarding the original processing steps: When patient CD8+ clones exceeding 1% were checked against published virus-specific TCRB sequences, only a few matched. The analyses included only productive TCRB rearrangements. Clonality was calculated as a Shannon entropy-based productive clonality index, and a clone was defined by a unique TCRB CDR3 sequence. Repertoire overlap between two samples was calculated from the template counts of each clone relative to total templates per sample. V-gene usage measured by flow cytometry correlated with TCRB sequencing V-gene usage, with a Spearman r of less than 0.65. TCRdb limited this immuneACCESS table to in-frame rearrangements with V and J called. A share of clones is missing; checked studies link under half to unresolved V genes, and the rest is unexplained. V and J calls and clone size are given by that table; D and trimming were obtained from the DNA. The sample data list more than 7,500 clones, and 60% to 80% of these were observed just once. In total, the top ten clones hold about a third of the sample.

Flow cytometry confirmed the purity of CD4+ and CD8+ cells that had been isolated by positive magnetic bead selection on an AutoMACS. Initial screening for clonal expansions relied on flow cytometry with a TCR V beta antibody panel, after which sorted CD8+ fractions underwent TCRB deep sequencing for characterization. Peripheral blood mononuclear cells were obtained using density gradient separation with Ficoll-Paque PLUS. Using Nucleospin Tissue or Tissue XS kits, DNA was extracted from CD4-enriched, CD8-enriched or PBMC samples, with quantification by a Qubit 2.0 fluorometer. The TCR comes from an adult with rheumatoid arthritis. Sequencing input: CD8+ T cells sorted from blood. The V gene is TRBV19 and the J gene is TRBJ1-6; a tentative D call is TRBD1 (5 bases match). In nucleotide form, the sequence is TGTGCCAGTAGTGATGAAAGACAGCTTTTGAATTCACCCCTCCACTTT. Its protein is CASSDERQLLNSPLHF.